Listed below are T cell receptor beta chains from one sample, sequenced in a study of T cell responses to AZD1222 COVID-19 vaccine. Assay: immunoSEQ multiplex PCR; the TCRdb copy retains only in-frame clones and omits some. The sample carries about 140,000 clones, approximately 94% recorded once. This specimen consisted of peripheral blood, obtained on day 0 of AZD1222 vaccination. The receptor source for this set is an adult in good health. CDR3s include the opening cysteine and the closing phenylalanine or tryptophan. The order of the fields is CDR3 length, J gene, V gene, CDR3 protein.

length: 14; J: TRBJ1-2; V: TRBV18; CDR3: CASSLGIGPYGYTF
length: 15; J: TRBJ1-6; V: TRBV12-5; CDR3: CASGLRAFYNSPLHF
length: 11; J: TRBJ2-5; V: TRBV7-9; CDR3: CASSFIETQYF
length: 17; J: TRBJ1-1; V: TRBV3-1/TRBV3-2; CDR3: CASSGGSQGLWNTEAFF
length: 11; J: TRBJ1-2; V: TRBV30; CDR3: CACNPGYGYTF
length: 13; J: TRBJ2-2; V: TRBV7-3; CDR3: CASSLDGTGELFF
length: 14; J: TRBJ1-1; V: TRBV4-3; CDR3: CATGTVGSYTEAFF
length: 14; J: TRBJ1-1; V: TRBV4-2; CDR3: CASSPGAELTEAFF
length: 15; J: TRBJ1-2; V: TRBV27; CDR3: CATLSGQGAPYGYTF
length: 15; J: TRBJ2-1; V: TRBV19; CDR3: CASSELAGADNEQFF
length: 14; J: TRBJ2-7; V: TRBV19; CDR3: CASSMVGARNEQYF
length: 17; J: TRBJ1-1; V: TRBV7-8; CDR3: CASSLQGGRAGGTEAFF
length: 15; J: TRBJ1-6; V: TRBV28; CDR3: CASTPVRDLGSPLHF
length: 13; J: TRBJ1-1; V: TRBV7-3; CDR3: CASSEQGNTEAFF
length: 13; J: TRBJ2-2; V: TRBV7-3; CDR3: CASSAGEDGELFF
length: 15; J: TRBJ2-1; V: TRBV5-1; CDR3: CASSLAGRGLDEQFF
length: 16; J: TRBJ2-7; V: TRBV6-5; CDR3: CASSYSIGDSTYEQYF
length: 14; J: TRBJ1-1; V: TRBV30; CDR3: CAWRGRRKNTEAFF
length: 19; J: TRBJ2-2; V: TRBV6-2/TRBV6-3; CDR3: CASSYSVDSGGPNTGELFF
length: 13; J: TRBJ1-2; V: TRBV11-3; CDR3: CASSPRGQLGYTF
length: 16; J: TRBJ2-2; V: TRBV7-2; CDR3: CASSNGPLGNTGELFF
length: 16; J: TRBJ1-4; V: TRBV12-5; CDR3: CASGLVLPGKNEKLFF
length: 14; J: TRBJ1-5; V: TRBV24-1; CDR3: CATSGQGGNQPQHF
length: 15; J: TRBJ1-5; V: TRBV27; CDR3: CASSLFGGGNQPQHF
length: 15; J: TRBJ1-5; V: TRBV5-1; CDR3: CASSLGQGNNQPQHF
length: 14; J: TRBJ1-3; V: TRBV7-9; CDR3: CATPTPLSGNTIYF
length: 13; J: TRBJ2-1; V: TRBV7-2; CDR3: CASSPELNNEQFF
length: 18; J: TRBJ2-2; V: TRBV5-1; CDR3: CASSLRTSGGPLTGELFF
length: 10; J: TRBJ2-5; V: TRBV21-1; CDR3: CAGQKETQYF
length: 14; J: TRBJ2-7; V: TRBV18; CDR3: CASSQLSPFYEQYF
length: 13; J: TRBJ1-5; V: TRBV5-4; CDR3: CASSSDSARPQHF
length: 15; J: TRBJ1-4; V: TRBV7-9; CDR3: CASSLGQGDTEKLFF
length: 12; J: TRBJ2-7; V: TRBV12-3/TRBV12-4; CDR3: CASSPQGMGQYF
length: 15; J: TRBJ2-6; V: TRBV30; CDR3: CAWATAGSGANVLTF
length: 15; J: TRBJ2-5; V: TRBV9; CDR3: CASSVWGSSQETQYF